Listed here are 9 T cell receptor beta chains from one sample, sequenced in a study of T cells expressing NK-cell markers. After re-calling the 5' RACE reads, TCRdb lists one entry per CDR3 protein, DNA absent. Its listing shows 300,000 to 500,000 distinct CDR3 sequences. Source material: blood T cells: a sorted CD56 or NKG2C T cell subset, CD4+ or CD8+ T cells, or bulk PBMC T cells (not recorded which). The origin of the receptors is a woman in her fifties or sixties in good health.

The chain employs TRBV6-1 and TRBJ1-5; TCRdb names TRBD1, which stays unverified in the absence of DNA. This CDR3 comprises 15 residues. CDR1 is MNHNS and CDR2 is SASEGT in the germline V gene. Here the CDR3 reads CASRTGQGVGQPQHF.

The chain is built from TRBV5-1 and TRBJ1-6; TCRdb calls TRBD1, which cannot be checked without DNA. The CDR3 loop spans 14 amino acids. Germline values: CDR1 SGHRS, CDR2 YFSETQ. CDR3 in amino acids: CASSLETANSPLHF.

J is TRBJ2-2 and V is TRBV5-1; TCRdb reports TRBD1, a call that lacks DNA to check it against. This CDR3 comprises 16 residues. Germline CDR1 is SGHRS and CDR2 is YFSETQ. Here the CDR3 reads CASSTRTGEITGELFF.

This CDR3 is CASSEEVLYSGNTIYF. The chain links TRBV6-1 to TRBJ1-3. Germline CDR1 MNHNS, CDR2 SASEGT. This CDR3 is 16 amino acids long.

This chain connects TRBV5-4 to TRBJ2-3; checking the TCRdb D call of TRBD1 is not possible without DNA. Germline V lookup: CDR1 SGHNT, CDR2 YYREEE (reference sequence). The CDR3 spans 15 residues. The CDR3 protein is CASTPRSQGKDTQYF.

The chain couples TRBV12-3 or TRBV12-4 to TRBJ2-3; the D call of TRBD1 rests on TCRdb alone, since no DNA is present to check it. This CDR3 region has 15 residues. The CDR3 sequence is CASSLGGQGLDTQYF.

This chain uses TRBV20-1 with TRBJ2-1; TCRdb indicates TRBD2, and absent DNA this call remains unverified. The CDR3 totals 14 residues. Germline loops: CDR1 DFQATT, CDR2 SNEGSKA (reference sequence). CDR3 loop: CSASRLAAYNEQFF.

This chain joins TRBV5-6 and TRBJ1-2. This CDR3 region has 14 residues. CDR1 and CDR2 (germline): SGHDT, YYEEEE. The CDR3 loop reads CASSLGADTYGYTF.

The chain links TRBV11-2 to TRBJ2-5. Germline V gene data show CDR1 as SGHAT and CDR2 as FQNNGV. The CDR3 loop spans 15 amino acids. This CDR3 reads CASSQGPVGQETQYF.